Listed here are 15 T cell receptor beta chains from one sample, sequenced in a study of PD-1 blockade in classical Hodgkin lymphoma. As for time point: cycle 4 day 1 (C4D1), after 5 to 7 weeks of nivolumab. Brentuximab vedotin exposure varied, and every patient relapsed after autologous stem cell transplantation. Method: immunoSEQ multiplex PCR; TCRdb's copy keeps in-frame clones and lacks some. Of 110,000 or so clones in the sample, roughly 89% are singletons; the top ten hold roughly 20%. The sample in question was peripheral blood mononuclear cells (PBMCs), obtained before the fourth cycle of nivolumab. The receptors shown here come from a human donor with classical Hodgkin lymphoma.

The chain has TRBV7-2 and TRBJ2-7, with 8 bases that match TRBD2. The germline CDR1 and CDR2 sequences are SGHTA and FQGNSA. CDR3 length: 15 amino acids. V trimming: 4 bases; J trimming: 3 bases; junction bases outside the gene matches: 8. The CDR3 bases are TGTGCCAGCAGCTATAATCGGGCGGGGGGCTACGAGCAGTACTTC. Translating it yields CASSYNRAGGYEQYF.

This chain joins TRBV5-1 and TRBJ2-7; TRBD2 aligns across 13 bases. CDR1 SGHRS and CDR2 YFSETQ come from the germline V gene. There are 14 residues in the CDR3. Trimming cost V 3 bases and J 7 bases; bases outside gene matches: 4. DNA for the CDR3: TGCGCCAGCAGCTCGGGACTAGCGGGAAAGGAGCAGTACTTC. It encodes CASSSGLAGKEQYF.

Only one count was recorded for this clone. This chain connects TRBV5-1 to TRBJ2-1; D possibly matches TRBD1 or TRBD2 (5 bases each). Germline CDR1 is SGHRS and CDR2 is YFSETQ. With 0 bases removed from V and 0 bases from J, the gap between germline ends came to 7 bases. This CDR3 has 15 residues. The CDR3 nucleotides are TGCGCCAGCAGCTTGGGGGACCTCTCCTACAATGAGCAGTTCTTC. Protein: CASSLGDLSYNEQFF. The full variable domain, its missing parts supplied by reference TRBV5-1 and TRBJ2-1, is KAGVTQTPRYLIKTRGQQVTLSCSPISGHRSVSWYQQTPGQGLQFLFEYFSETQRNKGNFPGRFSGRQFSNSRSEMNVSTLELGDSALYLCASSLGDLSYNEQFFGPGTRLTVL.

V usage is TRBV27 and J usage is TRBJ1-1; D is undetermined. From germline, CDR1 is MNHEY and CDR2 SMNVEV (reference sequence). This CDR3 comprises 13 residues. Trimming left V 2 bases short and J 4 bases short, with 8 bases between. The chain's CDR3 is CASSLDVGTEAFF. CDR3 sequence (DNA): TGTGCCAGCAGTTTAGATGTTGGCACTGAAGCTTTCTTT.

A single count supports this clone. The rearrangement joins TRBV4-3 to TRBJ2-3; 7 bases match TRBD1. Germline V gene lookup returns CDR1 LGHNA and CDR2 YSLEER. Losses at the gene ends were 0 bases for V and 2 bases for J; bases not matched to a gene: 8. The CDR3 extends over 17 amino acids. The DNA for the CDR3 is TGCGCCAGCAGCCAAGACCTGGGACAGCTTTTCACAGATACGCAGTATTTT. Its translation: CASSQDLGQLFTDTQYF.

CDR3 sequence (DNA): TGTGCCAGTAGTAAGCAGGGGAGGGGAGAGACCCAGTACTTC. Residues: CASSKQGRGETQYF. The rearrangement uses TRBV19 and TRBJ2-5; D may be TRBD2 (7 bases). Looked up from germline, CDR1 is LNHDA and CDR2 is SQIVND (reference sequence). CDR3 length: 14 residues. V shed 4 bases and J shed 4 bases, with 13 bases lying between them.

V and J are TRBV11-2 and TRBJ2-1, with TRBD2 as a possible D gene (5 bases). This CDR3 is built from 13 residues. Germline CDR1 SGHAT, CDR2 FQNNGV. The ends were cut back, 0 bases at V and 7 bases at J, with 7 bases in the middle. The CDR3 reads CASSLERTNEQFF. As DNA, the CDR3 is TGTGCCAGCAGCTTAGAACGGACTAATGAGCAGTTCTTC. Variable domain in full (rest from reference TRBV11-2 and TRBJ2-1): EAGVAQSPRYKIIEKRQSVAFWCNPISGHATLYWYQQILGQGPKLLIQFQNNGVVDDSQLPKDRFSAERLKGVDSTLKIQPAKLEDSAVYLCASSLERTNEQFFGPGTRLTVL.

J is TRBJ2-4 and V is TRBV7-2; the D gene is possibly TRBD2 (5 bases). V was clipped by 2 bases and J by 2 bases, with 16 bases between them. Germline V gene data show CDR1 as SGHTA and CDR2 as FQGNSA. This CDR3 region has 17 residues. The CDR3 bases are TGTGCCAGCAGCTTACCGGGTGTCGGGGAAACCAAAAACATTCAGTACTTC. The encoded protein is CASSLPGVGETKNIQYF.

The rearrangement uses TRBV2 and TRBJ2-1; 8 bases map to TRBD2. With 6 bases clipped from V and 8 bases from J, the junction kept 21 bases outside the gene matches. From germline, CDR1 is SNHLY and CDR2 FYNNEI. CDR3 length equals 18 residues. This CDR3 is CASSRPAHGRASLDEQFF. The CDR3 DNA reads as TGTGCCAGCAGCCGCCCTGCCCACGGGAGGGCGTCATTAGATGAGCAGTTCTTC. The full variable domain, with the rest looked up from reference TRBV2 and TRBJ2-1, is EPEVTQTPSHQVTQMGQEVILRCVPISNHLYFYWYRQILGQKVEFLVSFYNNEISEKSEIFDDQFSVERPDGSNFTLKIRSTKLEDSAMYFCASSRPAHGRASLDEQFFGPGTRLTVL.

The J gene is TRBJ1-1, the V gene TRBV7-2, with TRBD1 identical over 12 bases. Germline CDR1 and CDR2: SGHTA and FQGNSA. Trimming cost V 5 bases and J 4 bases; bases outside gene matches: 8. The CDR3 sequence is 16 residues long. The CDR3, as DNA: TGTGCCAGCAGCCCCGGGACAGGGGGCTTCGCCACTGAAGCTTTCTTT. Translation: CASSPGTGGFATEAFF.

The table lists this clone with a few counts. The genes are TRBV6-4 and TRBJ1-2; D gene uncertain. The CDR3 is made up of 14 amino acids. From germline, CDR1 is MRHNA and CDR2 SNTAGT. Trimming took 3 bases from V and 5 from J, leaving 13 bases between them. The DNA for the CDR3 is TGTGCCAGCAGTGAATCCCCCACGGCTTATGGCTACACCTTC. Protein: CASSESPTAYGYTF.

The chain uses TRBV9 and TRBJ2-1; D unresolved. V was pared by 4 bases and J by 4 bases, with 6 bases between. Germline CDR1 is SGDLS and CDR2 is YYNGEE. The CDR3 consists of 12 residues. The CDR3 region is CASSTEYNEQFF. In DNA form, the CDR3 reads TGTGCCAGCAGCACAGAGTACAATGAGCAGTTCTTC. The full variable domain, rest sourced from reference TRBV9 and TRBJ2-1, is DSGVTQTPKHLITATGQRVTLRCSPRSGDLSVYWYQQSLDQGLQFLIQYYNGEERAKGNILERFSAQQFPDLHSELNLSSLELGDSALYFCASSTEYNEQFFGPGTRLTVL.

This clone was counted a few times. This chain uses TRBV18 with TRBJ2-1; possibly TRBD1 for D (5 bases). V gave up 3 bases and J gave up 5 bases, with 8 bases separating them. Germline CDR1 KGHSH, CDR2 LQKENI. This CDR3 contains 13 residues. The CDR3, as DNA: TGTGCCAGCTCACCCGAACAGGACAATGAGCAGTTCTTC. This sequence encodes CASSPEQDNEQFF.

This sequence joins TRBV2 and TRBJ1-2; D ambiguous. This CDR3 is built from 13 residues. V was trimmed by 0 bases and J by 5 bases, leaving 7 bases between them. Looked up from germline, CDR1 is SNHLY and CDR2 is FYNNEI. CDR3 sequence (DNA): TGTGCCAGCAGTGAAGCGATAGCTTATGGCTACACCTTC. It encodes CASSEAIAYGYTF.

V usage is TRBV27 and J usage is TRBJ2-2; D is undetermined. Trimming removed 2 bases from V and 6 bases from J, with 4 bases in between. CDR1 is MNHEY, CDR2 SMNVEV, per germline (reference sequence). The CDR3 has 12 amino acids. CDR3 nucleotide sequence: TGTGCCAGCAGTTTACTCTCCGGGGAGCTGTTTTTT. This encodes CASSLLSGELFF.